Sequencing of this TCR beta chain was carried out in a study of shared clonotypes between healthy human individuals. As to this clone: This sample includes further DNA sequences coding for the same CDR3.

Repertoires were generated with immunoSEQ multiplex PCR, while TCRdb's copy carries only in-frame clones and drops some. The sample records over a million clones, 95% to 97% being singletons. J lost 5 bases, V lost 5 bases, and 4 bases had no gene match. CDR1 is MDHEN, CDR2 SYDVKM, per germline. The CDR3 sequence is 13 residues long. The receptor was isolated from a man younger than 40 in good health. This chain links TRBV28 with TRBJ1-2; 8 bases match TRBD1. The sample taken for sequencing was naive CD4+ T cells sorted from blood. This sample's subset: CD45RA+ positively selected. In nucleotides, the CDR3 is TGTGCCAGCAGTCCGACAGGGGTATATGGCTACACCTTC. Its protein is CASSPTGVYGYTF.